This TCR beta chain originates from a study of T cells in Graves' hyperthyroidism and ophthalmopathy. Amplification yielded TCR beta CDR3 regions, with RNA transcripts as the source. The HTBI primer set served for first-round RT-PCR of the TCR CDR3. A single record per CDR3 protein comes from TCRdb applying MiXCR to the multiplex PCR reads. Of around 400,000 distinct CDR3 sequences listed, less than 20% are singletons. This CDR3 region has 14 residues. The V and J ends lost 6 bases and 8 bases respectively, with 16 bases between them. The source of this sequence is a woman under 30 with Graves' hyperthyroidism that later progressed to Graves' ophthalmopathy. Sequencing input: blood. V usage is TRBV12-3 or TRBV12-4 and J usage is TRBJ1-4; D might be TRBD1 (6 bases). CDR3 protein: CASRTTGYGEKLFF. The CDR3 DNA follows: TGTGCCAGCAGAACTACAGGGTACGGGGAAAAACTGTTTTTT.